The clone carrying this TCR beta chain was seen only a few times. What it binds is unknown. Second-dose groups at about 4 or about 12 weeks were pooled. This sample was included in a study of T cell responses to AZD1222 COVID-19 vaccine. Study results and caveats: Regions 160-218 and 743-854 dominated among vaccine-associated CD4 TCRs spanning spike. As reported, nearly half of all spike-specific TCRs target variant regions that are unmutated. Clonal diversity may have been underestimated, and the donors were mostly white British, with more females than males.

Only in-frame clones appear in the TCRdb table, and some are missing; sequencing was by immunoSEQ multiplex PCR. The sample shows 70,000 to 80,000 clones, 80% of them seen only once. The CDR3 is 15 residues long. Germline CDR1 and CDR2: MNHNS and SASEGT. The V end lost 3 bases, the J end lost 4 bases, and 15 bases lay between the germline ends. The receptor's source is an adult who received the AZD1222 COVID-19 vaccine. The chain recombines TRBV6-1 with TRBJ1-2; TRBD1 might be the D (6 bases). The material was peripheral blood, obtained 28 days after the second AZD1222 dose. The CDR3 sequence is CASSEIQGPLYGYTF. DNA of the CDR3: TGTGCCAGCAGTGAGATACAGGGCCCTCTCTATGGCTACACCTTC.